The 20 T cell receptor beta chains presented below share a single source sample, sequenced in a study of T cell changes during pregnancy in multiple sclerosis. Assay: immunoSEQ multiplex PCR; the TCRdb copy retains only in-frame clones and omits some. The sample yields about 64,000 clones, 96% seen once. The sample was CD8+ T cells from peripheral blood mononuclear cells, taken after pregnancy. All receptors derive from a female donor with multiple sclerosis, enrolled in a pregnancy study.

The J gene is TRBJ1-1, the V gene TRBV19; 7 nucleotides agree with TRBD1. Unmatched junction bases numbered 7, after V lost 9 bases and J lost 9 bases. The germline CDR1 and CDR2 sequences are LNHDA and SQIVND (reference sequence). The CDR3 has 11 amino acids. The CDR3: CASSRGDKAFF. CDR3 DNA sequence: TGTGCCAGCAGCAGGGGGGATAAAGCTTTCTTT. The complete variable domain, with remaining parts taken from reference TRBV19 and TRBJ1-1, reads DGGITQSPKYLFRKEGQNVTLSCEQNLNHDAMYWYRQDPGQGLRLIYYSQIVNDFQKGDIAEGYSVSREKKESFPLTVTSAQKNPTAFYLCASSRGDKAFFGQGTRLTVV.

V and J are TRBV4-1 and TRBJ2-7, with D possibly TRBD1 on 5 matching bases. Per the germline V gene, CDR1 is MGHRA and CDR2 is YSYEKL. This CDR3 has 15 amino acids. Trimming cost V 1 base and J 4 bases, with 14 bases left between them. CDR3 nucleotides: TGCGCCAGCAGCCAAGCGGGCAGGGCGGATTACGAGCAGTACTTC. Its protein product is CASSQAGRADYEQYF.

As DNA, the CDR3 is TGTGCCAGCAGTTTTGGGGCAGGGTGGGCCGAGCAGTACTTC. It is translated as CASSFGAGWAEQYF. The chain couples TRBV27 to TRBJ2-7, with a weak D call TRBD1 (5 bases). The germline CDR1 and CDR2 sequences are MNHEY and SMNVEV (reference sequence). Trimming took off 3 bases at V and 6 bases at J, with 15 bases between the two ends. The CDR3 extends over 14 amino acids.

In this sample, this clone turned up once. V is TRBV29-1 and J is TRBJ2-7; tentatively, D is TRBD2 (6 bases). V was pared by 6 bases and J by 3 bases, with 15 bases between. Germline CDR1 is SQVTM and CDR2 is ANQGSEA. The CDR3 covers 13 residues. This CDR3 is CSVVTGEHYEQYF. The CDR3 DNA is TGCAGCGTCGTTACGGGGGAGCACTACGAGCAGTACTTC.

V and J are TRBV5-1 and TRBJ1-3, with a tentative D call TRBD1 (6 bases). This CDR3 comprises 17 residues. The germline V gene encodes CDR1 SGHRS and CDR2 YFSETQ. V was pared by 4 bases and J by 0 bases, with 17 bases between. CDR3 residues: CASSKNREQNSGNTIYF. Here the CDR3 DNA reads TGCGCCAGCAGCAAAAACAGGGAGCAAAACTCTGGAAACACCATATATTTT.

The chain combines TRBV28 with TRBJ1-2; D is possibly TRBD1 (5 bases). CDR3 size: 14 residues. The V gene's germline CDR1 is MDHEN and CDR2 SYDVKM. Trimming removed 6 bases from V and 4 bases from J, with 15 bases in between. The CDR3 nucleotides are TGTGCCAGCAGCAAAATGCGGGGGGTCTATGGCTACACCTTC. It is translated as CASSKMRGVYGYTF.

V and J are TRBV5-1 and TRBJ2-3; 8 bases map to TRBD1. The CDR3 totals 15 residues. Germline trimming cut 0 bases from V and 4 bases from J; bases unmatched to any gene: 4. Germline V lookup: CDR1 SGHRS, CDR2 YFSETQ. CDR3 sequence reads: CASSLGTGWADTQYF. The CDR3 bases are TGCGCCAGCAGCTTGGGGACAGGGTGGGCAGATACGCAGTATTTT.

V usage is TRBV7-6 and J usage is TRBJ2-7; TRBD2 matches 7 bases. The CDR3 sequence is 14 residues long. V lost 2 bases to trimming and J lost 7 bases; unmatched junction nucleotides: 8. Germline-derived CDR1 and CDR2 are SGHVS and FNYEAQ. The DNA of the CDR3 is TGTGCCAGCAGCTTAAGCGGGAAACTCTGGGAGCAGTACTTC. This encodes CASSLSGKLWEQYF.

The chain combines TRBV27 with TRBJ2-4; D gene ambiguous. This CDR3 region has 14 residues. Germline loops: CDR1 MNHEY, CDR2 SMNVEV (reference sequence). Trimming removed 6 bases from V and 8 bases from J, with 17 bases in between. CDR3 residues: CASSTGPVADIQYF. The DNA of the CDR3 is TGTGCCAGCAGCACCGGTCCCGTGGCGGACATTCAGTACTTC.

In its sample, this clone was seen once. V gene TRBV28 combines with J gene TRBJ2-1, with 13 bases identical to TRBD2. The CDR3 extends over 15 amino acids. Germline-derived CDR1 and CDR2 are MDHEN and SYDVKM. V lost 6 bases to trimming and J lost 8 bases; unmatched junction nucleotides: 7. The CDR3 region is CASRRTSGRVHEQFF. DNA of the CDR3: TGTGCCAGCAGACGTACTAGCGGGAGGGTCCATGAGCAGTTCTTC.

V gene TRBV27 combines with J gene TRBJ1-4, with 7 bases lining up with TRBD1. The length of the CDR3 is 14 residues. Germline V gene lookup returns CDR1 MNHEY and CDR2 SMNVEV (reference sequence). After removal of 6 bases from V and 5 bases from J, the junction contained 6 bases not matched to a gene. The CDR3 sequence: CASSPQGPNEKLFF. CDR3 DNA: TGTGCCAGCAGCCCACAGGGGCCGAATGAAAAACTGTTTTTT.

The chain joins TRBV29-1 to TRBJ2-1, with D possibly being TRBD2 (5 bases). Per germline, CDR1 SQVTM and CDR2 ANQGSEA. This CDR3 region has 11 residues. V shed 4 bases and J shed 12 bases, with 13 bases lying between them. This CDR3 reads CSVVTVEGQFF. CDR3 nucleotides: TGCAGCGTTGTTACGGTTGAGGGGCAGTTCTTC.

The chain links TRBV11-2 to TRBJ2-7; TRBD1 agrees at 8 bases. In germline, CDR1 is SGHAT, CDR2 FQNNGV. The CDR3 extends over 15 amino acids. The ends lost 2 bases at V and 5 bases at J; junction bases unmatched: 8. DNA for the CDR3: TGTGCCAGCAGCTTAAGACGACAGGGGAATCACGAGCAGTACTTC. The encoded protein is CASSLRRQGNHEQYF. Drawing the rest from reference TRBV11-2 and TRBJ2-7, the complete variable domain is EAGVAQSPRYKIIEKRQSVAFWCNPISGHATLYWYQQILGQGPKLLIQFQNNGVVDDSQLPKDRFSAERLKGVDSTLKIQPAKLEDSAVYLCASSLRRQGNHEQYFGPGTRLTVT.

The rearrangement joins TRBV5-1 to TRBJ2-3; the D gene is possibly TRBD2 (6 bases). Germline-derived CDR1 and CDR2 are SGHRS and YFSETQ. The CDR3 totals 17 residues. V gave up 6 bases and J gave up 0 bases, with 20 bases separating them. CDR3 loop: CASTLSGEPSSTDTQYF. CDR3 DNA sequence: TGCGCCAGCACCCTCTCGGGGGAGCCCTCTAGCACAGATACGCAGTATTTT.

The chain employs TRBV6-1 and TRBJ2-7, with D unclear. The CDR3 extends over 15 amino acids. Trimming cost V 8 bases and J 1 base, with 18 bases left between them. Germline values: CDR1 MNHNS, CDR2 SASEGT. CDR3 amino acids: CASREGMGSSYEQYF. The CDR3 region has the DNA TGTGCCAGCCGAGAAGGCATGGGCTCTTCCTACGAGCAGTACTTC.

The J gene is TRBJ2-3, the V gene TRBV27; 8 nucleotides match TRBD1. The CDR3 extends over 16 amino acids. The V gene's germline CDR1 is MNHEY and CDR2 SMNVEV (reference sequence). V was pared by 5 bases and J by 2 bases, with 9 bases of the junction left unmatched. CDR3 sequence: CASSEGRDRSTDTQYF. CDR3 DNA sequence: TGTGCCAGCAGTGAGGGGCGGGACAGGTCCACAGATACGCAGTATTTT.

V and J are TRBV9 and TRBJ2-1; 14 nucleotides align to TRBD2. This CDR3 spans 15 amino acids. J was trimmed by 10 bases and V by 3 bases; bases with no gene match: 6. Germline CDR1 and CDR2: SGDLS and YYNGEE. DNA for the CDR3: TGTGCCAGCAGCGCGGGGACTAGCGGGGGATTAGAGCAGTTCTTC. Protein product: CASSAGTSGGLEQFF. The whole variable domain, filled in from reference TRBV9 and TRBJ2-1, reads DSGVTQTPKHLITATGQRVTLRCSPRSGDLSVYWYQQSLDQGLQFLIQYYNGEERAKGNILERFSAQQFPDLHSELNLSSLELGDSALYFCASSAGTSGGLEQFFGPGTRLTVL.

The V and J genes are TRBV11-2 and TRBJ2-3; 13 nucleotides agree with TRBD2. This CDR3 has 18 amino acids. Germline assignment: CDR1 SGHAT and CDR2 FQNNGV. Trimming cost V 2 bases and J 2 bases; bases outside gene matches: 7. For the CDR3, the DNA is TGTGCCAGCAGCTTATTCGTCGGACTAGCGGGAGCCACAGATACGCAGTATTTT. Translating gives CASSLFVGLAGATDTQYF. The variable domain in full, with the rest retrieved from reference TRBV11-2 and TRBJ2-3, is EAGVAQSPRYKIIEKRQSVAFWCNPISGHATLYWYQQILGQGPKLLIQFQNNGVVDDSQLPKDRFSAERLKGVDSTLKIQPAKLEDSAVYLCASSLFVGLAGATDTQYFGPGTRLTVL.

The chain carries TRBV7-9 and TRBJ1-3; D gene ambiguous. The germline CDR1 and CDR2 sequences are SEHNR and FQNEAQ (reference sequence). The CDR3 has 14 amino acids. Trimming took off 5 bases at V and 0 bases at J, with 8 bases between the two ends. The CDR3 here is CASSPSDSGNTIYF. DNA of the CDR3: TGTGCCAGCAGCCCGAGCGACTCTGGAAACACCATATATTTT.

The rearrangement links TRBV9 to TRBJ2-1; TRBD2 aligns across 10 bases. CDR1 is SGDLS and CDR2 is YYNGEE in the germline V gene. This CDR3 has 13 residues. The ends lost 3 bases at V and 9 bases at J; junction bases unmatched: 3. CDR3 region: CASSGTSGPEQFF. The CDR3 DNA sequence: TGTGCCAGCAGCGGGACTAGCGGACCTGAGCAGTTCTTC.